The rows below give T cell receptor beta chains drawn from one sample of a study of shared clonotypes between healthy human individuals. Assay used: immunoSEQ multiplex PCR; TCRdb lists only in-frame clones, some missing. In the table there are around 1.9 million clones, 85% to 95% of which are singletons. Sample: naive CD8+ T cells from PBMCs. The receptor set was obtained from a man aged 18 to 30 in good health. Some clones in this sample may be carry-over from other donors' samples. Each CDR3 is given with its conserved first and last residue. Fields, in order: CDR3 DNA, CDR3 protein, D gene, V gene, J gene. A D gene is named only where the DNA matches it firmly.

CDR3nt: TGTGCCAGCAGTCCCTTTAGACAGGGGGACTATGTTGGCTACACCTTC
CDR3aa: CASSPFRQGDYVGYTF
d_gene: TRBD1
v_gene: TRBV28
j_gene: TRBJ1-2

CDR3nt: TGTGCCAGCAGCCAAGGTGGCTTACTAATAGGCGAGCAGTACTTC
CDR3aa: CASSQGGLLIGEQYF
d_gene: -
v_gene: TRBV14
j_gene: TRBJ2-7

CDR3nt: TGTGCCAGCAGCGTGCCGGGACAGGGAGGCGACTATGGCTACACCTTC
CDR3aa: CASSVPGQGGDYGYTF
d_gene: TRBD1
v_gene: TRBV9
j_gene: TRBJ1-2

CDR3nt: TGTGCCAGCAGTCCGACTAGAGCGGGCACAGATACGCAGTATTTT
CDR3aa: CASSPTRAGTDTQYF
d_gene: -
v_gene: TRBV27
j_gene: TRBJ2-3

CDR3nt: TGTGCCAGCAGCTTCATCCCTAGCGGGAACAATGAGCAGTTCTTC
CDR3aa: CASSFIPSGNNEQFF
d_gene: TRBD2
v_gene: TRBV7-3
j_gene: TRBJ2-1

CDR3nt: TGTGCCAGCATAGGGGCCGACACCGGGGAGCTGTTTTTT
CDR3aa: CASIGADTGELFF
d_gene: -
v_gene: TRBV7-9
j_gene: TRBJ2-2

CDR3nt: TGTGCCACCAGCAGAGATCGTTCAGGGTTGGGCACTGAAGCTTTCTTT
CDR3aa: CATSRDRSGLGTEAFF
d_gene: -
v_gene: TRBV15
j_gene: TRBJ1-1

CDR3nt: TGTGCCAGCAGTTCACCGGGACTATCAAGCTCCTACGAGCAGTACTTC
CDR3aa: CASSSPGLSSSYEQYF
d_gene: TRBD2
v_gene: TRBV27
j_gene: TRBJ2-7

CDR3nt: TGTGCCAGCAGTTACTACGGGGGTTTGTTGTACGAGCAGTACTTC
CDR3aa: CASSYYGGLLYEQYF
d_gene: -
v_gene: TRBV6-6
j_gene: TRBJ2-7

CDR3nt: TGTGCCAGCAGTGGGGTACAGGGGCCAACCCAGCCCCAGCATTTT
CDR3aa: CASSGVQGPTQPQHF
d_gene: TRBD1
v_gene: TRBV6-1
j_gene: TRBJ1-5

CDR3nt: TGTGCCAGCAGCGCTAGGGACCGCCGTAAAGATGGCTACACCTTC
CDR3aa: CASSARDRRKDGYTF
d_gene: -
v_gene: TRBV9
j_gene: TRBJ1-2

CDR3nt: TGTGCCAGCAGTTTAGTTAGTTACACTGAAGCTTTCTTT
CDR3aa: CASSLVSYTEAFF
d_gene: -
v_gene: TRBV27
j_gene: TRBJ1-1

CDR3nt: TGTGCCAGCAGTGAACTGGGGACAGGGGTCCTCTATGGCTACACCTTC
CDR3aa: CASSELGTGVLYGYTF
d_gene: TRBD1
v_gene: TRBV6-1
j_gene: TRBJ1-2

CDR3nt: TGTGCCAGCAGTTTGGGCAGATACTCCCCTTTAGCCAAAAACATTCAGTACTTC
CDR3aa: CASSLGRYSPLAKNIQYF
d_gene: -
v_gene: TRBV27
j_gene: TRBJ2-4

CDR3nt: TGTGCCAGCAGACGACAGGGGGAAATCGGAAACACCATATATTTT
CDR3aa: CASRRQGEIGNTIYF
d_gene: TRBD1
v_gene: TRBV28
j_gene: TRBJ1-3

CDR3nt: TGTGCCACCAGCAGAGGACTAGACCTCGTTAATGAGCAGTTCTTC
CDR3aa: CATSRGLDLVNEQFF
d_gene: -
v_gene: TRBV15
j_gene: TRBJ2-1

CDR3nt: TGTGCCAGCAGTTACGGGGGTGGGACAGTGAACACTGAAGCTTTCTTT
CDR3aa: CASSYGGGTVNTEAFF
d_gene: TRBD1
v_gene: TRBV27
j_gene: TRBJ1-1

CDR3nt: TGTGCCAGCAGTTCCCCCCGGCACGACCTAGACAGGGGGCACACTGAAGCTTTCTTT
CDR3aa: CASSSPRHDLDRGHTEAFF
d_gene: TRBD1
v_gene: TRBV28
j_gene: TRBJ1-1

CDR3nt: TGTGCCACCAGCCCAAAAGCGGGGGGGCACTACGAGCAGTACTTC
CDR3aa: CATSPKAGGHYEQYF
d_gene: TRBD2
v_gene: TRBV15
j_gene: TRBJ2-7

CDR3nt: TGTGCCAGCAGCTTAGTAGGGATCCAAGATGGCTACACCTTC
CDR3aa: CASSLVGIQDGYTF
d_gene: -
v_gene: TRBV7-9
j_gene: TRBJ1-2

CDR3nt: TGTGCCTGGAGCCAAAAGGAAGAGACCCAGTACTTC
CDR3aa: CAWSQKEETQYF
d_gene: -
v_gene: TRBV30
j_gene: TRBJ2-5

CDR3nt: TGTGCCAGCAGTACGGACCCGGACAAGAGCTCCTACGAGCAGTACTTC
CDR3aa: CASSTDPDKSSYEQYF
d_gene: -
v_gene: TRBV11-2
j_gene: TRBJ2-7

CDR3nt: TGCAGCGTTGAAGGGGTCTCCGGACAGGTGAATGAGCAGTTCTTC
CDR3aa: CSVEGVSGQVNEQFF
d_gene: TRBD1
v_gene: TRBV29-1
j_gene: TRBJ2-1